This T cell receptor beta chain was found in a study of Ad26.COV2.S vaccination and SARS-CoV-2 variants. Broader study findings: After vaccination, reports described spike-specific CD8+ and CD4+ T cell responses as showing substantial breadth.

Treatment of the sample: 15 to 20 received Ad26.COV2.S at low or high dose, single or two shots; roughly five received placebo; per-sample allocation not given. Sampling was done on day 63 after the first vaccine or placebo injection. Vaccination used an Ad26 vector expressing Wuhan-strain SARS-CoV-2 spike. The table came from immunoSEQ multiplex PCR; TCRdb's copy has only in-frame clones and leaves some out. In the table there are approximately 300,000 clones, over 80% of which are singletons. A word on this clone: Its antigen is as yet unknown.

From germline, CDR1 is MGHRA and CDR2 YSYEKL. The CDR3 runs 16 residues. J was trimmed by 6 bases and V by 0 bases; bases with no gene match: 8. Source: peripheral blood, taken in a trial of Ad26.COV2.S vaccine versus placebo. This chain links TRBV4-1 with TRBJ2-3, with 8 positions matching TRBD1. This TCR was recovered from a person aged 18 to 65 who received the Ad26.COV2.S COVID-19 vaccine or a placebo. In DNA form, the CDR3 reads TGCGCCAGCAGCCAAGATCGAGGACAGGGTATGGATACGCAGTATTTT. Protein: CASSQDRGQGMDTQYF.